This TCR beta chain was identified in a study of T cells in Graves' hyperthyroidism and ophthalmopathy. The CDR3 length is 19 residues. The V and J ends lost 1 base and 2 bases respectively, with 21 bases between them. Germline V lookup: CDR1 KGHDR, CDR2 SFDVKD. Diagnosis rested on symptoms, serum thyroxine and TRAb, thyroid ultrasound, and orbital computed tomography. Ten or more counts support this clonotype. Regions amplified from RNA transcripts were the TCR beta CDR3 regions. First-round RT-PCR with HTBI primers amplified the TCR CDR3 region. Each CDR3 protein gets one entry after TCRdb re-called the multiplex PCR reads with MiXCR. The sample has about 410,000 distinct CDR3 sequences, 14% to 15% seen once.

This chain uses TRBV24-1 with TRBJ2-3; D perhaps matches TRBD2 (7 bases). This clonotype originated in a man aged 18 to 30 with Graves' ophthalmopathy. Source material: blood. CDR3 coding DNA: TGTGCCACCAGTGATTTCTCGGTGGGCGGGGGCACCGACACAGATACGCAGTATTTT. Encoded protein: CATSDFSVGGGTDTDTQYF.